This note documents a single T cell receptor beta chain sequence. This CDR3 is 15 amino acids long. CDR1 is SGHVS, CDR2 FQNEAQ, per germline. Trimming pared 4 bases from V and 4 bases from J, leaving 16 bases between. Using immunoSEQ multiplex PCR, the repertoire was profiled, and TCRdb retains in-frame clones only, with some absent. The sample includes around 80,000 clones, about 90% seen only once; the top ten take under 1.5%. The data stem from a study of T cell changes during pregnancy in multiple sclerosis. The source was peripheral blood, collected before pregnancy. The rearrangement links TRBV7-8 to TRBJ1-2; D is perhaps TRBD1 (6 bases). This TCR was recovered from a female donor with multiple sclerosis, enrolled in a pregnancy study. CDR3 in DNA: TGTGCCAGCAGCTACCACAACAGGGACCCCTATGGCTACACCTTC. It yields the protein CASSYHNRDPYGYTF. Variable domain in full (rest from reference TRBV7-8 and TRBJ1-2): GAGVSQSPRYKVAKRGQDVALRCDPISGHVSLFWYQQALGQGPEFLTYFQNEAQLDKSGLPSDRFFAERPEGSVSTLKIQRTQQEDSAVYLCASSYHNRDPYGYTFGSGTRLTVV.